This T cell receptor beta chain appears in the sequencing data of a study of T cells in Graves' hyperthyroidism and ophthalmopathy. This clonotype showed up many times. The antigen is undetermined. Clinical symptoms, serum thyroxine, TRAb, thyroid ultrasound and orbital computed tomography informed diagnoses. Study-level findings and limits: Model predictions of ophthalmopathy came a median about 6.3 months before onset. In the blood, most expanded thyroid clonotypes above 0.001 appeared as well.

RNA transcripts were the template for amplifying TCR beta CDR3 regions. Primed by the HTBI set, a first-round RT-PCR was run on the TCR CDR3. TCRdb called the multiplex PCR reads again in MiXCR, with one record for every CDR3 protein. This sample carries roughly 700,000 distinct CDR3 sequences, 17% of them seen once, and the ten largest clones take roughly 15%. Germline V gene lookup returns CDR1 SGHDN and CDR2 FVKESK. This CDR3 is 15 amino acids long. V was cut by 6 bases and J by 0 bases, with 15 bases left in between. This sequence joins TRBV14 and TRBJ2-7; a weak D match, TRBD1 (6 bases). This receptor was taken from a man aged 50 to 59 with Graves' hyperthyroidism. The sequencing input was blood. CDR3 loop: CASRPQGAGSYEQYF. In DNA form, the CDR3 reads TGTGCCAGCAGGCCACAGGGTGCCGGCTCCTACGAGCAGTACTTC.